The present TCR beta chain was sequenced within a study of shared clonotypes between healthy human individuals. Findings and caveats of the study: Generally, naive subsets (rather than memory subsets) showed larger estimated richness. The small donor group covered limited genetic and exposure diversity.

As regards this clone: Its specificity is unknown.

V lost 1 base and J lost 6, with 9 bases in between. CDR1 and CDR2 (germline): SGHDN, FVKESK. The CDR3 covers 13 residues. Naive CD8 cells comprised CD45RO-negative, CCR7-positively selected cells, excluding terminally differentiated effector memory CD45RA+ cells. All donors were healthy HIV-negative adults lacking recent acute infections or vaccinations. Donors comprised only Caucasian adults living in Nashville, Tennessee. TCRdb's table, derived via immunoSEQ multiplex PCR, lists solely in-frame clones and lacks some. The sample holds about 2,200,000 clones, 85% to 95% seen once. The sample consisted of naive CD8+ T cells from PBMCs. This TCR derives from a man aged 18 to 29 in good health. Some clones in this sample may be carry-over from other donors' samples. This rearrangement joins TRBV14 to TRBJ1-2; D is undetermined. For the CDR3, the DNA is TGTGCCAGCAGCCAAGGCGGAGGAGATGGCTACACCTTC. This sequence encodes CASSQGGGDGYTF.